This T cell receptor (beta chain) is drawn from a study of vaccination effects on CD4 cells after COVID-19. Study-level results: The study enrolled few convalescent patients and sampled no early post-infection timepoints.

The CDR3 loop spans 18 amino acids. CDR1 is SGHAT and CDR2 is FQNNGV in the germline V gene. V lost 1 base, J lost 0 bases, and 17 bases lay in between. Sequencing was performed with immunoSEQ multiplex PCR; in TCRdb, only in-frame clones are kept and a portion is missing. The sample lists fewer than 25,000 clones; over 70% were seen once. Remarks on this clone: Its antigen is currently unknown.

CD4+ T cells specific for antigen were expanded with viral peptide pools by the ViraFEST assay before sequencing. After more than 8 days in culture, the CD4+ T cells were isolated. Participants got two doses of BNT162b2 or mRNA-1273 vaccine. Absence of prior SARS-CoV-2 infection characterized the vaccine recipients, who showed negative nucleocapsid antibodies. IL-2 medium took the place of half the medium on both days 3 and 7. The material was CD4+ T cells from PBMCs cultured with HCoV-NL63 spike peptides, obtained after COVID-19 vaccination. The TCR originated in a human donor who received a COVID-19 vaccine. This rearrangement joins TRBV11-2 to TRBJ2-3, with D unresolved. CDR3 region: CASSLGLVSTSSTDTQYF. Here the CDR3 DNA reads TGTGCCAGCAGCTTAGGGCTCGTCAGCACCTCTAGCACAGATACGCAGTATTTT.